The 20 T cell receptor beta chains below come from one sample, sequenced in a study of T cell clonality in common variable immunodeficiency. Produced via immunoSEQ multiplex PCR; TCRdb's table is partial and in-frame only. Listed for the sample are about 52,000 clones, none seen a single time. Specimen: peripheral blood mononuclear cells. These receptors were collected from a person aged 18 to 70 in good health.

Notes on this clone: Coverage ceases 3 residues before the CDR3 finishes, and the germline J gene fills in the end. The genes are TRBV2 and TRBJ2-1; 12 bases line up with TRBD2. The trim removed 8 bases at V and 1 base at J, leaving 15 bases unmatched. Per germline, CDR1 SNHLY and CDR2 FYNNEI. The CDR3 consists of 19 residues. The chain's CDR3 is CASAVSLAGGARSYNEQFF. The DNA read from the CDR3 is TGTGCCAGCGCGGTTAGTCTAGCGGGGGGGGCGAGATCCTACAATGAG.

This clone showed up many times. CDR3 bases read: TGTGCCAGTAGTGTGACAGGGGGAGGTGGGGCCAACGTC. Protein product: CASSVTGGGGANV. In full, the CDR3 is CASSVTGGGGANVLTF. V and J are TRBV19 and TRBJ2-6; 9 bases map to TRBD1. The read halts 3 residues ahead of the CDR3 end, with the missing end drawn from the germline J gene. The CDR3 extends over 16 amino acids. Germline V CDR1 and CDR2: LNHDA, SQIVND (reference sequence). V lost 5 bases to trimming and J lost 3 bases; unmatched junction nucleotides: 5.

This clone has ten or more counts. Read data end 3 residues before the CDR3 end; the end is taken from the germline J gene. This chain joins TRBV7-3 and TRBJ2-1; the D gene is possibly TRBD1 (6 bases). Per germline, CDR1 SGHTA and CDR2 FQGTGA. Between the trimmed V and J ends, which lost 2 bases and 5 bases, there was a span of 10 bases. The CDR3 length is 14 residues. CDR3 sequence reads: CASSLLQGNNEQFF. Incomplete CDR3 DNA: TGTGCCAGCAGCTTACTCCAGGGGAACAATGAG.

This clone appeared many times. The read ends 3 residues early relative to the CDR3; the germline J gene fills the gap. The genes are TRBV7-3 and TRBJ1-1; D is uncertain. The ends were cut back, 5 bases at V and 6 bases at J, with 13 bases in the middle. Germline CDR1 and CDR2: SGHTA and FQGTGA. The CDR3 is 13 residues long. The DNA read from the CDR3 is TGTGCCAGCAGCCCCGTTTCTATTTCTGAA. Translating it yields CASSPVSISE. The entire CDR3 protein reads CASSPVSISEAFF.

This clone was observed a few times. CDR3 sequence: CASSRGGVNSYTQYF. The part of the CDR3 DNA that was read is TGTGCCAGCAGTCGGGGGGGGGTGAATTCATATACG. The V call is TRBV6-2 or TRBV6-3, the J call TRBJ2-3; 8 nucleotides line up with TRBD2. The read ends 3 residues early relative to the CDR3; the germline J gene fills the gap. The trim removed 5 bases at V and 7 bases at J, leaving 11 bases unmatched. This CDR3 has 15 residues. CDR1 and CDR2 (germline): MNHEY, SVGEGT.

This clone was detected ten times or more. Coverage ceases 3 residues before the CDR3 finishes, and the germline J gene fills in the end. The V gene is TRBV20-1, the J gene TRBJ1-1; 12 bases line up with TRBD1. The CDR3 is made up of 12 amino acids. Germline assignment: CDR1 DFQATT and CDR2 SNEGSKA (reference sequence). The CDR3 DNA, read in part, is TGCAGTGCTAGCGGGACAGGGGGCCGG. This encodes CSASGTGGR. The entire CDR3 reads CSASGTGGRAFF.

The CDR3: CASEAGTHNEQFF. CDR3 DNA (partial): TGTGCCAGTGAAGCCGGGACACACAATGAG. The chain combines TRBV2 with TRBJ2-1, with D possibly matching TRBD1 (6 bases). From the germline J gene comes the end of the CDR3, since the read stops 3 residues before it. V was pared by 9 bases and J by 5 bases, with 14 bases between. Germline lookup yields CDR1 SNHLY and CDR2 FYNNEI. This CDR3 region has 13 residues.

This clone was seen a handful of times. The read ends 3 residues early relative to the CDR3; the germline J gene fills the gap. This chain joins TRBV5-1 and TRBJ2-7; 7 nucleotides agree with TRBD1. The CDR3 has 15 residues. The ends lost 1 base at V and 2 bases at J; junction bases unmatched: 6. Germline CDR1 is SGHRS and CDR2 is YFSETQ. Here the CDR3 reads CASSLTRQGPYEQYF. The CDR3 bases that were read are TGCGCCAGCAGCTTGACCCGACAGGGACCCTACGAG. Full variable domain (remainder filled in from reference TRBV5-1 and TRBJ2-7): KAGVTQTPRYLIKTRGQQVTLSCSPISGHRSVSWYQQTPGQGLQFLFEYFSETQRNKGNFPGRFSGRQFSNSRSEMNVSTLELGDSALYLCASSLTRQGPYEQYFGPGTRLTVT.

Many counts were recorded for this clone. The observed sequence ends 3 residues before the CDR3 terminus, with the missing tail filled in from the germline J gene. The chain employs TRBV10-3 and TRBJ2-7, with 11 bases aligning to TRBD1. This CDR3 is built from 14 residues. Germline trimming cut 10 bases from V and 5 bases from J; bases unmatched to any gene: 10. Germline lookup yields CDR1 ENHRY and CDR2 SYGVKD. This CDR3 is CATLPGQGVHEQYF. The CDR3 bases that were read are TGTGCCACACTTCCGGGACAGGGGGTCCACGAG.

This clone occurred many times. The CDR3 end falls 3 residues outside the read, so it is completed with the germline J gene. This chain connects TRBV18 to TRBJ2-7; tentatively, D is TRBD1 (5 bases). This CDR3 has 12 residues. Trimming cost V 9 bases and J 1 base, with 10 bases left between them. Germline V gene sequence: CDR1 KGHSH, CDR2 LQKENI. The covered CDR3 bases are TGTGCCAGTTCTGGGGCTTCCTACGAG. The encoded protein is CASSGASYE. The entire CDR3 protein is CASSGASYEQYF.

The table lists this clone with a few counts. The sequenced fragment ends 3 residues before the CDR3 boundary, so the rest is inferred from the germline J gene. This chain connects TRBV30 to TRBJ1-1; D is uncertain. V lost 0 bases, J lost 0 bases, and 8 bases lay in between. The CDR3 is 14 amino acids. Germline V lookup: CDR1 GTSNPN, CDR2 SVGIG (reference sequence). The CDR3 DNA, read in part, is TGTGCCTGGAGTGTACAACCATTGAACACTGAA. Translation gives CAWSVQPLNTE. The whole CDR3 sequence reads CAWSVQPLNTEAFF.

The table lists this clone with many counts. Read sequence stops 3 residues before the CDR3 end, and the germline J gene provides the missing end. Other DNA sequences in this sample translate to the same CDR3. The chain links TRBV5-4 to TRBJ1-2; maybe TRBD1 (5 bases). CDR1 and CDR2 (germline): SGHNT, YYREEE (reference sequence). The CDR3 loop spans 14 amino acids. V shed 4 bases and J shed 0 bases, with 10 bases lying between them. The part of the CDR3 DNA that was read is TGTGCCAGCAGCCCCGGAGGGGCTAACTATGGC. Translation: CASSPGGANYG. The CDR3, in full, reads CASSPGGANYGYTF.

The table lists this clone with many counts. The read ends 3 residues before the CDR3 terminus; that terminus is restored from the germline J gene. This sequence joins TRBV20-1 and TRBJ1-1; D possibly corresponds to TRBD1 (5 bases). Germline V gene lookup returns CDR1 DFQATT and CDR2 SNEGSKA (reference sequence). V shed 1 base and J shed 4 bases, with 10 bases lying between them. This CDR3 contains 13 residues. The sequenced part of the CDR3 DNA is TGCAGTGCTAGAGTTGGTGGGGCCACTGAA. It encodes CSARVGGATE. The CDR3 in full is CSARVGGATEAFF.

This clone was observed at least ten times. The read halts 3 residues ahead of the CDR3 end, with the missing end drawn from the germline J gene. This chain connects TRBV20-1 to TRBJ1-2; D call uncertain. Germline loops: CDR1 DFQATT, CDR2 SNEGSKA (reference sequence). CDR3 length: 16 amino acids. With 0 bases removed from V and 4 bases from J, the gap between germline ends came to 18 bases. The CDR3 sequence: CSARDQRRLLGYGYTF. CDR3 bases read: TGCAGTGCTAGAGATCAGCGCCGCCTCCTGGGCTATGGC.

This clone has a count of ten or more. The read comes to an end 3 residues before the CDR3 does, leaving the germline J gene to fill in the end. The V and J genes are TRBV12-3 or TRBV12-4 and TRBJ1-5; the D is unclear. The CDR3 runs to 13 residues. Trimming shortened V by 7 bases and J by 4 bases, and 11 bases separated the two germline ends. CDR3 bases read: TGTGCCAGCACTCCCGTCAGGAATCAGCCC. It translates to CASTPVRNQP. The full CDR3 protein is CASTPVRNQPQHF.

This clone has ten or more counts. The CDR3 end falls 3 residues outside the read, so it is completed with the germline J gene. The V call is TRBV5-1, the J call TRBJ1-6; D unclear. Germline CDR1 reads SGHRS; CDR2 reads YFSETQ. This CDR3 has 15 amino acids. Trimming took 4 bases from V and 2 from J, leaving 10 bases between them. The CDR3 spells CASSTGLTYNSPLHF. The DNA read from the CDR3 is TGCGCCAGCAGCACCGGGTTAACCTATAATTCACCC.

Comments on this clone: An end of the junction differs from the germline gene, which may be a read error. The missing CDR3 end, 3 residues past where the read stops, is filled in from the germline J gene. The chain has TRBV2 and TRBJ2-2; the D gene is possibly TRBD2 (7 bases). The CDR3 contains 12 residues. The V gene's germline CDR1 is SNHLY and CDR2 FYNNEI. CDR3 DNA, as far as it was read: TGTGCCAGCAGGGAAGGGGGGGAAAAG. This translates into CASREGGEK. From start to end, the CDR3 is CASREGGEKLFF.

This clone was detected ten times or more. The observed sequence ends 3 residues before the CDR3 terminus, with the missing tail filled in from the germline J gene. V usage is TRBV6-1 and J usage is TRBJ1-2; D perhaps matches TRBD1 (6 bases). The CDR3 length is 13 residues. V dropped 4 bases and J dropped 3 bases, with 9 bases sitting between them. Germline CDR1 is MNHNS and CDR2 is SASEGT. The covered CDR3 bases are TGTGCCAGCAGTGCGGGACATGACTATGGC. This sequence encodes CASSAGHDYG. The entire CDR3 reads CASSAGHDYGYTF.

This clone was observed a handful of times. The observed sequence ends 3 residues before the CDR3 terminus, with the missing tail filled in from the germline J gene. The chain is built from TRBV5-1 and TRBJ1-4, with D perhaps TRBD1 (6 bases). V was trimmed by 3 bases and J by 4 bases, leaving 7 bases between them. Germline assignment: CDR1 SGHRS and CDR2 YFSETQ. This CDR3 has 13 residues. The CDR3 sequence is CASSSRGNEKLFF. CDR3 DNA, as far as it was read: TGCGCCAGCAGCTCCAGGGGTAATGAAAAA. Based on the CDR3 plus reference TRBV5-1 and TRBJ1-4, the full variable domain is KAGVTQTPRYLIKTRGQQVTLSCSPISGHRSVSWYQQTPGQGLQFLFEYFSETQRNKGNFPGRFSGRQFSNSRSEMNVSTLELGDSALYLCASSSRGNEKLFFGSGTQLSVL.

Ten or more counts support this clone. The sequenced part of the CDR3 DNA is TGCAGTGCTAGCGCGAACACCGGGGAG. Translated: CSASANTGE. The whole CDR3 reads CSASANTGELFF. This chain connects TRBV20-1 to TRBJ2-2; no clear D gene. The CDR3 extends 3 residues past the end of the read, so its final part is completed from the germline J gene. Trimming shortened V by 3 bases and J by 0 bases, and 2 bases separated the two germline ends. The CDR3 is 12 amino acids. Germline-derived CDR1 and CDR2 are DFQATT and SNEGSKA (reference sequence).